These 24 T cell receptor beta chains were all obtained from the same sample, sequenced in a study of T cells after yellow fever vaccination. One entry per CDR3 protein results from TCRdb running MiXCR on the 5' RACE reads. The sample has approximately 110,000 distinct CDR3 sequences; roughly 8.4% are singletons. The material sequenced was CD8+ T cells sorted from PBMCs, taken 45 days after the yellow fever booster vaccination. The source of these receptors is a man between 25 and 39 years old who received the YFV17D yellow fever vaccine.

This clonotype came up many times. The chain couples TRBV28 to TRBJ2-1; D gene ambiguous. Germline V gene lookup returns CDR1 MDHEN and CDR2 SYDVKM. With 6 bases removed from V and 0 bases from J, the gap between germline ends came to 6 bases. CDR3 length: 13 amino acids. DNA for the CDR3: TGTGCCAGCAGCCTTCGCTCCTACAATGAGCAGTTCTTC. It translates to CASSLRSYNEQFF.

This clonotype was observed many times. The CDR3 DNA is TGTGCCAGCAGCGCTTTAGCCGGGACACTTAACAATGAGCAGTTCTTC. It codes for CASSALAGTLNNEQFF. This chain links TRBV7-2 with TRBJ2-1, with D maybe TRBD1 (6 bases). The CDR3 contains 16 residues. Trimming cost V 5 bases and J 5 bases, with 19 bases left between them. The germline V gene encodes CDR1 SGHTA and CDR2 FQGNSA.

J is TRBJ2-1 and V is TRBV28, with D possibly being TRBD2 (6 bases). Germline V gives CDR1 MDHEN, CDR2 SYDVKM. This CDR3 comprises 12 residues. Trimming removed 3 bases from V and 9 bases from J, with 9 bases in between. The CDR3 sequence: CASSFSGVEQFF. As DNA, the CDR3 is TGTGCCAGCAGTTTTTCGGGGGTTGAGCAGTTCTTC.

This clonotype was counted only a few times. The DNA for the CDR3 is TGTGCCAGCAGTCTTCCCGGGGGTCGGGGCACCGGGGAGCTGTTTTTT. It specifies CASSLPGGRGTGELFF. The gene calls are TRBV9 and TRBJ2-2; possibly TRBD2 for D (6 bases). Trimming shortened V by 5 bases and J by 4 bases, and 18 bases separated the two germline ends. CDR3 length: 16 residues. CDR1 is SGDLS, CDR2 YYNGEE, per germline.

V is TRBV27 and J is TRBJ1-5; D unresolved. V shed 6 bases and J shed 1 base, with 16 bases lying between them. The CDR3 sequence is 16 residues long. Germline V gene data show CDR1 as MNHEY and CDR2 as SMNVEV (reference sequence). The CDR3, as DNA: TGTGCCAGCAGCTCTTCCCGGGATGTCAGCAATCAGCCCCAGCATTTT. Translating gives CASSSSRDVSNQPQHF.

The chain links TRBV11-1 to TRBJ2-2; the match to TRBD1 covers 8 bases. The CDR3 is made up of 18 amino acids. The V and J ends lost 4 bases and 6 bases, in that order; junction bases with no gene match: 16. Looked up from germline, CDR1 is SGHAT and CDR2 is FQDESV (reference sequence). As DNA, the CDR3 is TGTGCCAGCAGCTCGACGGGACAGGACTCTACCAACGCCGGGGAGCTGTTTTTT. Amino acid sequence: CASSSTGQDSTNAGELFF. The variable domain in full, completed from reference TRBV11-1 and TRBJ2-2, reads EAEVAQSPRYKITEKSQAVAFWCDPISGHATLYWYRQILGQGPELLVQFQDESVVDDSQLPKDRFSAERLKGVDSTLKIQPAELGDSAMYLCASSSTGQDSTNAGELFFGEGSRLTVL.

At least ten counts were recorded for this clonotype. The chain has TRBV29-1 and TRBJ2-2; the match to TRBD1 covers 8 bases. Unmatched junction bases numbered 11, after V lost 6 bases and J lost 5 bases. The CDR3 is 15 amino acids. Germline V gives CDR1 SQVTM, CDR2 ANQGSEA. CDR3 nucleotides: TGCAGCGTGAAGACAGGGGCTTCGGGGACCGGGGAGCTGTTTTTT. The encoded protein is CSVKTGASGTGELFF.

This clonotype was recorded many times. V is TRBV20-1 and J is TRBJ1-5; possibly TRBD1 for D (6 bases). From germline, CDR1 is DFQATT and CDR2 SNEGSKA (reference sequence). CDR3 size: 13 residues. The V gene lost 3 bases and the J gene lost 7 bases, with 13 bases spanning the gap. This CDR3 is CSARGHWNQPQHF. The CDR3, as DNA: TGCAGTGCTAGGGGACACTGGAACCAGCCCCAGCATTTT.

This clonotype was counted ten times or more. The rearrangement joins TRBV12-3 or TRBV12-4 to TRBJ2-7; D not resolved. V was shortened by 3 bases and J by 4 bases, with 16 bases between the two germline ends. CDR3 length: 15 amino acids. CDR3 sequence reads: CASSLDGEGRYEQYF. DNA for the CDR3: TGTGCCAGCAGTTTGGATGGGGAAGGTCGTTACGAGCAGTACTTC.

This clonotype appeared many times. This chain connects TRBV20-1 to TRBJ2-1; TRBD2 matches at 11 bases. This CDR3 has 14 amino acids. J gave up 6 bases and V 6 bases, and 7 bases lay outside the gene matches. Germline CDR1 is DFQATT and CDR2 is SNEGSKA (reference sequence). The CDR3 DNA follows: TGCAGTGCCTTAACTAGCGGGAGTATCAATGAGCAGTTCTTC. Translation: CSALTSGSINEQFF.

This clonotype was recorded at least ten times. The genes are TRBV7-9 and TRBJ2-3; 13 nucleotides agree with TRBD2. Germline lookup yields CDR1 SEHNR and CDR2 FQNEAQ (reference sequence). The V and J ends lost 4 bases and 2 bases, in that order; junction bases with no gene match: 6. The CDR3 has 17 amino acids. The CDR3 nucleotides read TGTGCCAGCAGCTCCCGGACTAGCGGGAGTGTCACAGATACGCAGTATTTT. Translating it yields CASSSRTSGSVTDTQYF.

This clonotype counts as medium-sized. V and J are TRBV9 and TRBJ2-2, with a possible D match to TRBD2 (6 bases). Germline CDR1 reads SGDLS; CDR2 reads YYNGEE. V lost 3 bases and J lost 6, with 12 bases in between. This CDR3 is 14 amino acids long. The CDR3 DNA follows: TGTGCCAGCAGCGGCGGCGGGGTCCCCGGGGAGCTGTTTTTT. It encodes CASSGGGVPGELFF.

This clonotype has a count of ten or more. The rearrangement links TRBV12-3 or TRBV12-4 to TRBJ2-1; D not resolved. The CDR3 extends over 16 amino acids. The germline V and J ends were trimmed by 6 bases and 4 bases, with 19 bases remaining between them. CDR3 loop: CASSPPAVAGYNEQFF. CDR3 sequence (DNA): TGTGCCAGCAGCCCCCCTGCGGTAGCAGGATACAATGAGCAGTTCTTC.

This clonotype came up many times. The chain carries TRBV27 and TRBJ2-7; TRBD1 agrees at 7 bases. V was clipped by 0 bases and J by 4 bases; unmatched bases: 6. This CDR3 region has 15 residues. Germline loops: CDR1 MNHEY, CDR2 SMNVEV (reference sequence). CDR3 sequence: CASSLSGDRNYEQYF. CDR3 in DNA: TGTGCCAGCAGTTTATCGGGGGACAGAAATTACGAGCAGTACTTC.

J is TRBJ2-2 and V is TRBV9; D not certain. V was shortened by 6 bases and J by 2 bases, with 17 bases between the two germline ends. The CDR3 runs 16 residues. CDR1 and CDR2 from the germline V gene are SGDLS and YYNGEE. The chain's CDR3 is CASTSPPGVNTGELFF. CDR3 nucleotide sequence: TGTGCCAGCACGTCTCCCCCAGGAGTTAACACCGGGGAGCTGTTTTTT. Combining the CDR3 with reference TRBV9 and TRBJ2-2 gives the whole variable domain DSGVTQTPKHLITATGQRVTLRCSPRSGDLSVYWYQQSLDQGLQFLIQYYNGEERAKGNILERFSAQQFPDLHSELNLSSLELGDSALYFCASTSPPGVNTGELFFGEGSRLTVL.

This clonotype was recorded at least ten times. The chain recombines TRBV4-3 with TRBJ2-7; D unresolved. There are 14 residues in the CDR3. Per germline, CDR1 LGHNA and CDR2 YSLEER. V was trimmed by 0 bases and J by 5 bases, leaving 11 bases between them. CDR3 in DNA: TGCGCCAGCAGCCAAGAGTTTGGAGCGAACGAGCAGTACTTC. This encodes CASSQEFGANEQYF.

V and J are TRBV14 and TRBJ2-1; D is unclear. Germline CDR1 and CDR2: SGHDN and FVKESK. CDR3 length: 13 amino acids. V lost 0 bases and J lost 4, with 4 bases in between. In nucleotides, the CDR3 is TGTGCCAGCAGCCAAGAAGTATACAATGAGCAGTTCTTC. Encoded protein: CASSQEVYNEQFF.

This clonotype was seen at least ten times. V and J are TRBV4-3 and TRBJ1-5; TRBD1 aligns across 7 bases. This CDR3 has 17 amino acids. Losses at the gene ends were 1 base for V and 3 bases for J; bases not matched to a gene: 9. Germline CDR1 LGHNA, CDR2 YSLEER. This CDR3 reads CASSQVRAGGINQPQHF. CDR3 coding DNA: TGCGCCAGCAGCCAAGTCCGGGCAGGGGGGATCAATCAGCCCCAGCATTTT.

At least ten counts were recorded for this clonotype. V is TRBV7-9 and J is TRBJ2-2, with D uncertain. CDR1 and CDR2 from the germline V gene are SEHNR and FQNEAQ (reference sequence). Deletions cut 7 bases from V and 4 bases from J, with 10 bases between. The CDR3 has 13 residues. The CDR3 coding sequence is TGTGCCAGCATAGATCCCTTCACCGGGGAGCTGTTTTTT. Residues: CASIDPFTGELFF. Combining the CDR3 with reference TRBV7-9 and TRBJ2-2 gives the whole variable domain DTGVSQNPRHKITKRGQNVTFRCDPISEHNRLYWYRQTLGQGPEFLTYFQNEAQLEKSRLLSDRFSAERPKGSFSTLEIQRTEQGDSAMYLCASIDPFTGELFFGEGSRLTVL.

This clonotype was observed at least ten times. This chain joins TRBV5-6 and TRBJ2-2; D is undetermined. Germline V lookup: CDR1 SGHDT, CDR2 YYEEEE. This CDR3 is built from 15 residues. V was clipped by 0 bases and J by 0 bases, with 6 bases between them. CDR3 loop: CASSLVDTNTGELFF. CDR3 in DNA: TGTGCCAGCAGCTTGGTTGACACGAACACCGGGGAGCTGTTTTTT.

This clonotype occurred many times. The chain has TRBV7-3 and TRBJ2-7, with TRBD2 matching 9 bases. From germline, CDR1 is SGHTA and CDR2 FQGTGA. Germline trimming cut 2 bases from V and 1 base from J; bases unmatched to any gene: 3. The CDR3 has 15 amino acids. The CDR3: CASSLWLAGSYEQYF. The DNA for the CDR3 is TGTGCCAGCAGCTTATGGCTAGCGGGGTCCTACGAGCAGTACTTC.

In this sample, this clonotype turned up many times. J is TRBJ2-4 and V is TRBV11-2; D perhaps matches TRBD1 (5 bases). Per germline, CDR1 SGHAT and CDR2 FQNNGV. The CDR3 has 15 amino acids. Trimming left V 6 bases short and J 0 bases short, with 12 bases between. This chain's CDR3 is CASRTAFLAKNIQYF. The CDR3, as DNA: TGTGCCAGCAGGACAGCGTTCCTAGCCAAAAACATTCAGTACTTC. The full variable domain, completed using reference TRBV11-2 and TRBJ2-4, is EAGVAQSPRYKIIEKRQSVAFWCNPISGHATLYWYQQILGQGPKLLIQFQNNGVVDDSQLPKDRFSAERLKGVDSTLKIQPAKLEDSAVYLCASRTAFLAKNIQYFGAGTRLSVL.

There are many counts of this clonotype. It may be a read error: a sequence one base away is much more abundant. The rearrangement links TRBV29-1 to TRBJ2-2; possible D gene TRBD2, 6 bases. CDR3 size: 12 residues. Germline assignment: CDR1 SQVTM and CDR2 ANQGSEA. V was pared by 3 bases and J by 5 bases, with 7 bases between. CDR3 sequence (DNA): TGCAGCGTTGACGCGGGGACCGGGGAGCTGTTTTTT. It is translated as CSVDAGTGELFF.

This clonotype has ten or more counts. The CDR3 region has the DNA TGTGCCAGCAGTTTAGCTAGAGCCCAAGAGACCCAGTACTTC. It specifies CASSLARAQETQYF. V gene TRBV12-3 or TRBV12-4 combines with J gene TRBJ2-5, with D uncertain. There are 14 residues in the CDR3. Trimming removed 0 bases from V and 1 base from J, with 6 bases in between.